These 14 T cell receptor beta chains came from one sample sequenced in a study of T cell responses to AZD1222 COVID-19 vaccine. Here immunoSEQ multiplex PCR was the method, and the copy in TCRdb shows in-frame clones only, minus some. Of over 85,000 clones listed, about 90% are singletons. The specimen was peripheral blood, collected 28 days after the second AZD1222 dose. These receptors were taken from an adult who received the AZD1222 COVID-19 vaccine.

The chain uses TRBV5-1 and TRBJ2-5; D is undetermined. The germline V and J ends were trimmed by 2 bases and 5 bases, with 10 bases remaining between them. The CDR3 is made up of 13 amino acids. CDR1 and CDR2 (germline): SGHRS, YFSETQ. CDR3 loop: CASSFQEEETQYF. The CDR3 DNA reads TGCGCCAGCAGCTTCCAAGAGGAGGAGACCCAGTACTTC.

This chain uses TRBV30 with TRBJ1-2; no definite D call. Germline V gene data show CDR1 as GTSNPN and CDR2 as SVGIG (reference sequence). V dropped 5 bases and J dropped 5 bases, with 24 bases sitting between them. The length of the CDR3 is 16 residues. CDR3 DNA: TGTGCCTGGGCCGGGCCCCGAGGAAGGACGCGGTATGGCTACACCTTC. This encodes CAWAGPRGRTRYGYTF. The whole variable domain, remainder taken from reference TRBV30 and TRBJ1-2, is SQTIHQWPATLVQPVGSPLSLECTVEGTSNPNLYWYRQAAGRGLQLLFYSVGIGQISSEVPQNLSASRPQDRQFILSSKKLLLSDSGFYLCAWAGPRGRTRYGYTFGSGTRLTVV.

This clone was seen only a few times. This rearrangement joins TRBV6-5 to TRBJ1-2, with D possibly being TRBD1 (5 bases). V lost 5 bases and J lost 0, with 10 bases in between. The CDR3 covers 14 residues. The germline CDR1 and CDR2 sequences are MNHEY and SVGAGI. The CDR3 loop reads CASSPGMSNYGYTF. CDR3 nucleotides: TGTGCCAGCAGTCCAGGGATGTCTAACTATGGCTACACCTTC.

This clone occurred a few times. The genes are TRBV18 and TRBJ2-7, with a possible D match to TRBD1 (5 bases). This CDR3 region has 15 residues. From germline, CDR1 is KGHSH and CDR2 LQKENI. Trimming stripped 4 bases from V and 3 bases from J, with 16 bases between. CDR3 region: CASSLGQGELYEQYF. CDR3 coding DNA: TGTGCCAGCTCACTAGGGCAGGGCGAACTCTACGAGCAGTACTTC.

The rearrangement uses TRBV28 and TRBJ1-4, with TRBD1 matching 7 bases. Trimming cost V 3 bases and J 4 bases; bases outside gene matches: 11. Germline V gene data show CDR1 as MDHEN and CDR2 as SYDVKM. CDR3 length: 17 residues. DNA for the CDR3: TGTGCCAGCAGTTTTTTCAGGGACAGCCATTTTAATGAAAAACTGTTTTTT. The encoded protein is CASSFFRDSHFNEKLFF.

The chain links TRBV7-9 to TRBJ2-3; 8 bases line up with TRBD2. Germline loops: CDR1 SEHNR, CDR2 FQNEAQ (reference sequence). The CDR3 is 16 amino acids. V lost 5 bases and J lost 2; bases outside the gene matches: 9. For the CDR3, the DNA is TGTGCCAGCAGCAGCGATAGCGGGGACTTCACAGATACGCAGTATTTT. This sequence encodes CASSSDSGDFTDTQYF.

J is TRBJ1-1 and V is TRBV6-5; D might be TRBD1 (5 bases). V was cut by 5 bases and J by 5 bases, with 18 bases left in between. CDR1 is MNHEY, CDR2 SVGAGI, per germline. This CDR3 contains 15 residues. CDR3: CASSPAFGSGTEAFF. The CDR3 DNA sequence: TGTGCCAGCAGTCCCGCCTTCGGTTCAGGGACTGAAGCTTTCTTT.

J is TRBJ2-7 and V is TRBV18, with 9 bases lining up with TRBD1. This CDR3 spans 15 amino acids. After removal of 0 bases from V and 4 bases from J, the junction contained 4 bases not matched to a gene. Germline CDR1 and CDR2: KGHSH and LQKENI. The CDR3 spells CASSPPRDRVYEQYF. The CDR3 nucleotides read TGTGCCAGCTCACCACCGCGGGACAGGGTTTACGAGCAGTACTTC.

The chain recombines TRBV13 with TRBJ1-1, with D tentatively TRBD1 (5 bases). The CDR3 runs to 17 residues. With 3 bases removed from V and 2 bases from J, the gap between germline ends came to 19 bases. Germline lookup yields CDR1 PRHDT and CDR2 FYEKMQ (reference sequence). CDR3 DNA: TGTGCCAGCAGCTTGCCCTCTGGGCGCTGGGACAACACTGAAGCTTTCTTT. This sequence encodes CASSLPSGRWDNTEAFF. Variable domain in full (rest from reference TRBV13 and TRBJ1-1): AAGVIQSPRHLIKEKRETATLKCYPIPRHDTVYWYQQGPGQDPQFLISFYEKMQSDKGSIPDRFSAQQFSDYHSELNMSSLELGDSALYFCASSLPSGRWDNTEAFFGQGTRLTVV.

The DNA of the CDR3 is TGTGCCAGCAGTGAAATCCTTGGGGAGACCCAGTACTTC. Amino acids: CASSEILGETQYF. The chain combines TRBV6-4 with TRBJ2-5; no definite D call. The germline V gene has CDR1 MRHNA and CDR2 SNTAGT. CDR3 size: 13 residues. The V gene lost 3 bases and the J gene lost 5 bases, with 10 bases spanning the gap.

In DNA form, the CDR3 reads TGTGCCAGCAGCCCCTTCCGGGACGGCTACAATGAGCAGTTCTTC. This encodes CASSPFRDGYNEQFF. This chain uses TRBV3-1 (or the pseudogene TRBV3-2) with TRBJ2-1; D may correspond to TRBD1 or TRBD2 (5 bases each). The CDR3 extends over 15 amino acids. Per germline, CDR1 LGHDT and CDR2 YNNKEL (reference sequence). Between the trimmed V and J ends, which lost 4 bases and 3 bases, there was a span of 13 bases.

Here the CDR3 DNA reads TGTGCCAGCAGCAACCTGGGGACATTCAATGAGCAGTTCTTC. As protein: CASSNLGTFNEQFF. The V call is TRBV27, the J call TRBJ2-1; perhaps TRBD1 as D (6 bases). Trimming took 6 bases from V and 6 from J, leaving 15 bases between them. The CDR3 runs 14 residues. Germline assignment: CDR1 MNHEY and CDR2 SMNVEV (reference sequence).

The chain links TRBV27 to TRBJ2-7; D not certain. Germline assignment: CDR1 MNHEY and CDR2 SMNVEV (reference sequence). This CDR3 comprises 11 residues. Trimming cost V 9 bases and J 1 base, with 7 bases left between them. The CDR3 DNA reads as TGTGCCAGTACCGATTCCTACGAGCAGTACTTC. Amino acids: CASTDSYEQYF.

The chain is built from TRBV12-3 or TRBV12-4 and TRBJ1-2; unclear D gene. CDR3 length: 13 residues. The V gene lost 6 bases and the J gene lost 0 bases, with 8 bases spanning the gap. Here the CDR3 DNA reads TGTGCCAGCAGCCCCTCCGCTAACTATGGCTACACCTTC. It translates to CASSPSANYGYTF.